These 23 T cell receptor beta chains came from one sample sequenced in a study of blood T cells in healthy people across ages. Combining a sample-barcoded 5' primer with a J-beta primer mix, a second PCR ran for about 7 to 11 cycles. TCRdb fed the 5' RACE reads into MiXCR, producing one record per CDR3 protein. The sample contains fewer than 1.5 million distinct CDR3 sequences, approximately 42% of which appear only once. The sample was blood. Receptors were obtained from a woman younger than 35 in good health.

Only a few counts were recorded for this clonotype. The CDR3 DNA sequence: TGCGCCAGCAGTGAGGTCGGGGAAGAGACCCAGTACTTC. Translation: CASSEVGEETQYF. The chain is built from TRBV10-1 and TRBJ2-5; a possible D gene is TRBD2 (5 bases). V was shortened by 2 bases and J by 3 bases, with 7 bases between the two germline ends. Germline V gene data show CDR1 as WNHNN and CDR2 as SYGVQD (reference sequence). The CDR3 is 13 residues long.

This chain connects TRBV20-1 to TRBJ1-2; the D is unclear. Trimming left V 6 bases short and J 7 bases short, with 15 bases between. This CDR3 region has 12 residues. Per germline, CDR1 DFQATT and CDR2 SNEGSKA (reference sequence). CDR3 in DNA: TGCAGTGCAGCAAAGGGTATAAGTGGCTACACCTTC. It encodes CSAAKGISGYTF.

The sample holds a few counts of this clonotype. V is TRBV12-3 or TRBV12-4 and J is TRBJ1-3, with 7 bases matching TRBD1. V dropped 6 bases and J dropped 0; count of bases not matched to a gene: 5. This CDR3 is built from 15 residues. CDR3 residues: CASSRDRASGNTIYF. CDR3 coding DNA: TGTGCCAGCAGCCGCGACAGGGCCTCTGGAAACACCATATATTTT.

The chain is built from TRBV6-5 and TRBJ1-2, with 8 positions matching TRBD1. Trimming took 6 bases from V and 2 from J; bases not matched to a gene: 8. Looked up from germline, CDR1 is MNHEY and CDR2 is SVGAGI. The CDR3 runs 15 residues. CDR3 bases: TGTGCCAGCAGCACGATCAGGGGGCTCAACTATGGCTACACCTTC. Translation gives CASSTIRGLNYGYTF.

In this sample, this clonotype turned up a few times. The chain uses TRBV4-1 and TRBJ2-7; D gene ambiguous. Per the germline V gene, CDR1 is MGHRA and CDR2 is YSYEKL. Between the trimmed V and J ends, which lost 5 bases and 5 bases, there was a span of 10 bases. This CDR3 has 12 amino acids. CDR3 region: CASSGILDEQYF. As DNA, the CDR3 is TGCGCCAGCAGCGGGATCCTGGACGAGCAGTACTTC.

The chain recombines TRBV20-1 with TRBJ2-1; TRBD2 aligns across 8 bases. The J call may not be correct, given that the DNA end is closer to TRBJ2-7. Germline CDR1 is DFQATT and CDR2 is SNEGSKA (reference sequence). This CDR3 is built from 11 residues. This CDR3 is CTTGTSFEQYF. CDR3 DNA sequence: TGCACTACCGGGACTAGTTTTGAGCAGTACTTC.

A few counts support this clonotype. The chain joins TRBV6-5 to TRBJ2-7; 13 nucleotides line up with TRBD2. Losses at the gene ends were 6 bases for V and 5 bases for J; bases not matched to a gene: 10. CDR3 length: 16 residues. In germline, CDR1 is MNHEY, CDR2 SVGAGI. CDR3 loop: CASRGLAGYLGDEQYF. CDR3 nucleotide sequence: TGTGCCAGCAGGGGACTAGCGGGGTACCTAGGGGACGAGCAGTACTTC.

The chain employs TRBV28 and TRBJ1-2; no reliable D call. Looked up from germline, CDR1 is MDHEN and CDR2 is SYDVKM. CDR3 length equals 12 residues. V dropped 7 bases and J dropped 7 bases, with 13 bases sitting between them. In DNA form, the CDR3 reads TGTGCCAGCACCCGGCAGAATGGTGGCTACACCTTC. Amino acids: CASTRQNGGYTF.

J is TRBJ2-7 and V is TRBV4-2; no firm D call. Trimming shortened V by 1 base and J by 2 bases, and 6 bases separated the two germline ends. Germline assignment: CDR1 LGHNA and CDR2 YNFKEQ. This CDR3 has 13 residues. The CDR3 region is CASSQVSTYEQYF. As DNA, the CDR3 is TGTGCCAGCAGCCAAGTATCTACCTACGAGCAGTACTTC.

The rearrangement uses TRBV6-5 and TRBJ1-1; D is unresolved. This CDR3 region has 16 residues. Per the germline V gene, CDR1 is MNHEY and CDR2 is SVGAGI. Trimming took off 6 bases at V and 1 base at J, with 18 bases between the two ends. The CDR3 protein is CASRQRVVKGNTEAFF. CDR3 nucleotides: TGTGCCAGCAGACAAAGGGTTGTAAAGGGGAACACTGAAGCTTTCTTT.

The V gene is TRBV28, the J gene TRBJ1-4; D gene unclear. The CDR3 is 15 residues long. Germline V gives CDR1 MDHEN, CDR2 SYDVKM. Trimming took 4 bases from V and 8 from J, leaving 17 bases between them. CDR3 nucleotide sequence: TGTGCCAGCAGTTCCCCTCCGAGTTCGGGGGAAAAACTGTTTTTT. Protein sequence: CASSSPPSSGEKLFF.

This chain joins TRBV4-1 and TRBJ2-7, with a weak D call TRBD1 (5 bases). V was trimmed by 3 bases and J by 5 bases, leaving 17 bases between them. This CDR3 comprises 15 residues. In germline, CDR1 is MGHRA, CDR2 YSYEKL. CDR3: CASSQLDTPADEQYF. CDR3 bases: TGCGCCAGCAGCCAGCTGGACACCCCTGCGGACGAGCAGTACTTC.

The chain uses TRBV20-1 and TRBJ2-5; 7 nucleotides agree with TRBD1. The DNA end lines up better with TRBJ2-7; the J call may be wrong. CDR3 length: 12 amino acids. Per germline, CDR1 DFQATT and CDR2 SNEGSKA (reference sequence). The CDR3 DNA reads TGCAGTGCTAGAGATGGGACAGCCGAGCAGTACTTC. The encoded protein is CSARDGTAEQYF.

This clonotype was counted only a few times. The chain recombines TRBV7-9 with TRBJ2-7, with a tentative D call TRBD2 (7 bases). The CDR3 has 13 residues. Germline V gene data show CDR1 as SEHNR and CDR2 as FQNEAQ (reference sequence). V lost 7 bases and J lost 5, with 15 bases in between. Here the CDR3 DNA reads TGTGCCAGCACCAGAGGGGGGGCGGACGAGCAGTACTTC. Its translation is CASTRGGADEQYF.

The rearrangement links TRBV6-6 to TRBJ1-4, with a weak D call TRBD1 (6 bases). With 3 bases removed from V and 3 bases from J, the gap between germline ends came to 8 bases. The CDR3 contains 14 residues. The germline CDR1 and CDR2 sequences are MNHNY and SVGAGI (reference sequence). The CDR3 DNA reads as TGTGCCAGCAGTTATGGACAGTCTAATGAAAAACTGTTTTTT. It translates to CASSYGQSNEKLFF.

A few counts support this clonotype. In DNA form, the CDR3 reads TGTGCCACCAGTGTGGGGACAGGAGATCGGAACATTCAGTACTTC. This sequence encodes CATSVGTGDRNIQYF. The chain uses TRBV24-1 and TRBJ2-4, with 8 bases that match TRBD1. J lost 7 bases, V lost 5 bases, and 9 bases had no gene match. Germline loops: CDR1 KGHDR, CDR2 SFDVKD. The CDR3 spans 15 residues.

This chain joins TRBV25-1 and TRBJ1-2; D gene unclear. The CDR3 is 13 residues long. Trimming shortened V by 1 base and J by 8 bases, and 11 bases separated the two germline ends. CDR1 is MGHDK and CDR2 is SYGVNS in the germline V gene. CDR3 coding DNA: TGTGCCAGCAGTGAATCGCGACTATGGGGCTACACCTTC. The encoded protein is CASSESRLWGYTF.

About this clonotype itself: At one end the junction does not follow the germline gene, possibly because of a read error. The chain is built from TRBV12-3 or TRBV12-4 and TRBJ2-5; D remains unclear. This CDR3 is built from 11 residues. The CDR3 is CAGSFGQTQYF. CDR3 nucleotides: TGTGCCGGCAGTTTTGGGCAGACCCAGTACTTC.

The J gene is TRBJ2-5, the V gene TRBV20-1, with D uncertain. The J call could be wrong; TRBJ2-7 is a better fit for the DNA end. Looked up from germline, CDR1 is DFQATT and CDR2 is SNEGSKA (reference sequence). The CDR3 runs 13 residues. The chain's CDR3 is CSALDLLPYEQYF. DNA for the CDR3: TGCAGTGCCCTGGACCTGCTCCCGTACGAGCAGTACTTC.

There are a few counts of this clonotype. This chain uses TRBV6-6 with TRBJ2-3; D remains unclear. Germline V gene data show CDR1 as MNHNY and CDR2 as SVGAGI (reference sequence). CDR3 length equals 11 residues. The V end was cut by 8 bases, the J end by 6 bases, with 9 bases between. The CDR3 region has the DNA TGTGCCAGCGGATTACAGGATACGCAGTATTTT. Amino acids: CASGLQDTQYF.

The chain combines TRBV20-1 with TRBJ2-7; the D gene could be TRBD1 or TRBD2 (6 bases each). This CDR3 has 15 amino acids. V lost 6 bases and J lost 9, with 27 bases in between. Germline CDR1 DFQATT, CDR2 SNEGSKA (reference sequence). CDR3 in amino acids: CSAGAGTIRSIGQYF. Written as DNA, the CDR3 is TGCAGTGCCGGGGCGGGGACAATTCGTTCTATCGGGCAGTACTTC.

This clonotype has at least ten counts. This chain uses TRBV5-1 with TRBJ2-1; TRBD2 aligns across 13 bases. The V gene's germline CDR1 is SGHRS and CDR2 YFSETQ. Trimming removed 4 bases from V and 2 bases from J; junction bases left unmatched: 3. The length of the CDR3 is 16 residues. The CDR3 spells CASSTGTSGAYNEQFF. The CDR3, as DNA: TGCGCCAGCAGCACTGGGACTAGCGGGGCCTACAATGAGCAGTTCTTC.

This clonotype occurred a few times. The chain employs TRBV24-1 and TRBJ2-1; 8 nucleotides align to TRBD1. CDR1 and CDR2 from the germline V gene are KGHDR and SFDVKD. CDR3 length: 17 residues. Trimming at V came to 3 bases and at J to 0 bases, leaving 6 bases not matched to a gene. As DNA, the CDR3 is TGTGCCACCAGTGATCCCGAGGGGACAGGCTCCTACAATGAGCAGTTCTTC. It encodes CATSDPEGTGSYNEQFF.